A single T cell receptor (beta chain) is shown here with its context. The data are from a study of CD4 and CD8 cells across lung adenocarcinoma regions. The CDR3 spans 15 residues. Germline values: CDR1 MNHNS, CDR2 SASEGT. Deletions cut 1 base from V and 2 bases from J, with 12 bases between. Using its own MiXCR run on the PCR reads, TCRdb lists one record per CDR3 protein. Here the sample spans around 3,600 distinct CDR3 sequences, 64% being singletons. Donors had localized lung adenocarcinoma, a non-small cell lung cancer. Sequenced: CD8+ T cells from the margin of a lung tumor. This clonotype was obtained from a female donor with lung adenocarcinoma. The CD4 and CD8 labels of this study may be unreliable. The chain couples TRBV6-1 to TRBJ2-7, with unresolved D. CDR3 amino acids: CASSEEVASPYEQYF. The DNA of the CDR3 is TGTGCCAGCAGTGAAGAGGTGGCCAGCCCCTACGAGCAGTACTTC.